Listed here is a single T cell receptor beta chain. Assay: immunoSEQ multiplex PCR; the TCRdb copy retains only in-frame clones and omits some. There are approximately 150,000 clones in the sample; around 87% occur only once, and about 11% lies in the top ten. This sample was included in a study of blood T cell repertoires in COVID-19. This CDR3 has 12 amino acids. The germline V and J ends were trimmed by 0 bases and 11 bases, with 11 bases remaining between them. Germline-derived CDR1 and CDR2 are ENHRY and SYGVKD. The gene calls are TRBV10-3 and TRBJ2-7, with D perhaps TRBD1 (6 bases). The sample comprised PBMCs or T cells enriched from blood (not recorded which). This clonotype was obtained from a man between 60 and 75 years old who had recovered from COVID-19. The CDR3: CAISESGQGKYF. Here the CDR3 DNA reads TGTGCCATCAGTGAGTCGGGGCAGGGGAAGTACTTC.